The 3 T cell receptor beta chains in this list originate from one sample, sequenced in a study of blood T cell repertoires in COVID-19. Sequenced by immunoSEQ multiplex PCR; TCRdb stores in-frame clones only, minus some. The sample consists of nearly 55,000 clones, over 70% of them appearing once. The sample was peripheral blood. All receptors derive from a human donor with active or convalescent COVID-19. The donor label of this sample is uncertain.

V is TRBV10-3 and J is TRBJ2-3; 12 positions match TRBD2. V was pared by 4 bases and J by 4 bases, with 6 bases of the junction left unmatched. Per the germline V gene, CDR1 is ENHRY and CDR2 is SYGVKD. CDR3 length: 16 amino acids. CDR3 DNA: TGTGCCATCAGTGCGCCGACTAGCGGGAGCGCAGATACGCAGTATTTT. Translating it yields CAISAPTSGSADTQYF.

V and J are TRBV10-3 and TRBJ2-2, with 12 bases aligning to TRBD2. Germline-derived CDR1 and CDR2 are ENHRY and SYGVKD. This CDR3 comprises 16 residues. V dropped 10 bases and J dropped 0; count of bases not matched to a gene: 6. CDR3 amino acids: CASRTSGTSNTGELFF. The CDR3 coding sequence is TGTGCCAGCCGGACTAGCGGGACATCGAACACCGGGGAGCTGTTTTTT.

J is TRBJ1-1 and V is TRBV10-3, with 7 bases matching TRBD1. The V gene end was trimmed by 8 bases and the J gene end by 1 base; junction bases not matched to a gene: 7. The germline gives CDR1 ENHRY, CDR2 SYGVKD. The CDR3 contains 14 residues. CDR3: CAIWRGQGNTEAFF. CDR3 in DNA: TGTGCCATCTGGAGGGGGCAAGGGAACACTGAAGCTTTCTTT.